The present T cell receptor beta chain was sequenced within a study of vaccination and CD4 T cells after COVID-19. Treatment described: approximately 9-day PBMC culture with coronavirus spike peptide pools or control peptides (ViraFEST assay). Via ViraFEST, peptide pools expanded antigen-specific T cells before TCR sequencing. Per-well cultures of two million PBMCs received about 10 IU/ml IL-2 and around 9.3 ug/ml peptide pools. The germline gives CDR1 LNHDA, CDR2 SQIVND (reference sequence). Germline trimming cut 5 bases from V and 7 bases from J; bases unmatched to any gene: 7. The CDR3 has 14 residues. Researchers used the Oncomine TCR Beta short-read assay to sequence DNA from cultured CD4+ T cells. From the PCR reads, TCRdb called clonotypes with MiXCR, one entry per CDR3 protein. The sample records about 14,000 distinct CDR3 sequences, roughly 45% being singletons. Comment on this clonotype: Its antigen is not known.

Source material: CD4+ T cells from blood, cultured in vitro. This rearrangement joins TRBV19 to TRBJ1-2, with 10 bases matching TRBD1. The receptor was derived from a human donor who had recovered from COVID-19. CDR3 DNA: TGTGCCAGTAGTGTCGGGACAGGGGTAGGTGGCTACACCTTC. Protein sequence: CASSVGTGVGGYTF.